A single sample gave rise to the 15 T cell receptor beta chains below, sequenced in a study of cytotoxic CD8 clonotypes in ibrutinib-treated CLL. The protocol was immunoSEQ multiplex PCR, while the TCRdb copy is restricted to in-frame clones and leaves out a portion. The sample has some 140,000 clones, 85% to 95% seen once. Sequencing was performed on PBMCs, taken after 12 months of ibrutinib treatment. The receptors were sampled from a human donor with chronic lymphocytic leukemia.

On this clone: Other DNA variants within this sample encode the same CDR3. The chain has TRBV2 and TRBJ2-7; D remains unclear. The CDR3 is made up of 12 amino acids. Per germline, CDR1 SNHLY and CDR2 FYNNEI. V was trimmed by 4 bases and J by 4 bases, leaving 8 bases between them. The CDR3 nucleotides are TGTGCCAGCAGTGTCTCATCATACGAGCAGTACTTC. Amino acids: CASSVSSYEQYF. Drawing the rest from reference TRBV2 and TRBJ2-7, the complete variable domain is EPEVTQTPSHQVTQMGQEVILRCVPISNHLYFYWYRQILGQKVEFLVSFYNNEISEKSEIFDDQFSVERPDGSNFTLKIRSTKLEDSAMYFCASSVSSYEQYFGPGTRLTVT.

The J gene is TRBJ1-2, the V gene TRBV30; D may be TRBD1 (5 bases). Trimming pared 0 bases from V and 8 bases from J, leaving 13 bases between. There are 13 residues in the CDR3. Germline CDR1 GTSNPN, CDR2 SVGIG (reference sequence). The CDR3 region has the DNA TGTGCCTGGAGTGTTTTAGCGGGACGGGGCTACACCTTC. Translation gives CAWSVLAGRGYTF.

The chain employs TRBV4-1 and TRBJ2-5; 8 bases fit TRBD2. V was pared by 5 bases and J by 5 bases, with 13 bases of the junction left unmatched. The CDR3 is made up of 16 amino acids. CDR1 and CDR2 (germline): MGHRA, YSYEKL. The CDR3 sequence is CASSLGGAGVGETQYF. Written as DNA, the CDR3 is TGCGCCAGCAGCTTAGGGGGAGCGGGAGTAGGGGAGACCCAGTACTTC.

The chain carries TRBV15 and TRBJ2-7, with 7 bases identical to TRBD2. Germline values: CDR1 LNHNV, CDR2 YYDKDF (reference sequence). Trimming at V came to 5 bases and at J to 0 bases, leaving 10 bases not matched to a gene. There are 16 residues in the CDR3. CDR3 loop: CATSGEGGRSSYEQYF. The CDR3 nucleotides are TGTGCCACCAGCGGGGAGGGTGGGAGGAGCTCCTACGAGCAGTACTTC.

This clone came up once. The genes are TRBV2 and TRBJ2-5; D assignment may be TRBD1 or TRBD2 (7 bases each). Trimming shortened V by 8 bases and J by 4 bases, and 20 bases separated the two germline ends. The CDR3 consists of 15 residues. Germline CDR1 and CDR2: SNHLY and FYNNEI. The CDR3 protein is CASGQGGARRETQYF. The CDR3 DNA is TGTGCCAGCGGTCAGGGGGGGGCGCGGAGAGAGACCCAGTACTTC.

This sequence joins TRBV4-3 and TRBJ2-3; D is possibly TRBD2 (5 bases). Per germline, CDR1 LGHNA and CDR2 YSLEER. V lost 0 bases to trimming and J lost 1 base, with 8 bases between them. This CDR3 is built from 15 residues. CDR3 in amino acids: CASSQDDSGTDTQYF. In DNA, the CDR3 is TGCGCCAGCAGCCAAGATGATAGCGGCACAGATACGCAGTATTTT.

The V gene is TRBV12-5, the J gene TRBJ2-7, with a possible D match to TRBD1 (5 bases). Trimming left V 7 bases short and J 3 bases short, with 13 bases between. This CDR3 spans 13 amino acids. Germline V lookup: CDR1 LGHNT, CDR2 FRNRAP. This CDR3 is CASALDSNYEQYF. CDR3 nucleotide sequence: TGTGCTAGTGCCCTTGACAGCAACTACGAGCAGTACTTC.

The rearrangement uses TRBV5-1 and TRBJ2-4; D remains unclear. Looked up from germline, CDR1 is SGHRS and CDR2 is YFSETQ. V lost 4 bases to trimming and J lost 5 bases, with 16 bases between them. The CDR3 covers 15 residues. DNA of the CDR3: TGCGCCAGCAGCCTTAGCTGGGGAAGCGAAAACATTCAGTACTTC. As protein: CASSLSWGSENIQYF.

The J gene is TRBJ2-7, the V gene TRBV5-1; weak D call: TRBD2 (6 bases). The length of the CDR3 is 15 residues. V was pared by 6 bases and J by 0 bases, with 16 bases between. Germline V gene sequence: CDR1 SGHRS, CDR2 YFSETQ. CDR3 region: CASTEGLSSSYEQYF. CDR3 nucleotides: TGCGCCAGCACTGAGGGACTGTCGAGCTCCTACGAGCAGTACTTC.

V gene TRBV28 combines with J gene TRBJ2-6; tentatively, D is TRBD1 (6 bases). From germline, CDR1 is MDHEN and CDR2 SYDVKM. Trimming stripped 6 bases from V and 0 bases from J, with 18 bases between. The CDR3 sequence is 18 residues long. Here the CDR3 reads CASSLAGTIISGANVLTF. CDR3 sequence (DNA): TGTGCCAGCAGCCTGGCTGGGACAATCATCTCTGGGGCCAACGTCCTGACTTTC.

The V gene is TRBV5-1, the J gene TRBJ2-7; 8 nucleotides agree with TRBD2. The junction had 5 bases not matched to a gene; V was cut back by 4 bases and J by 2 bases. Germline CDR1 and CDR2: SGHRS and YFSETQ. The CDR3 sequence is 14 residues long. The CDR3 region has the DNA TGCGCCAGCAGCCCATCGGGGGGGACCTACGAGCAGTACTTC. As protein: CASSPSGGTYEQYF.

This sequence joins TRBV11-1 and TRBJ2-5; 8 nucleotides match TRBD2. The CDR3 is made up of 18 amino acids. In germline, CDR1 is SGHAT, CDR2 FQDESV (reference sequence). The J segment lost 4 bases and the V segment lost 1 base, leaving 14 bases of the junction unmatched. Here the CDR3 DNA reads TGTGCCAGCAGCTTAGAGTTCTCAGCCGGGAGGGCCGCAGAGACCCAGTACTTC. Translating it yields CASSLEFSAGRAAETQYF.

The chain is built from TRBV7-8 and TRBJ1-2; D is unresolved. The CDR3 runs to 17 residues. Deletions cut 5 bases from V and 0 bases from J, with 19 bases between. Germline CDR1 and CDR2: SGHVS and FQNEAQ. CDR3 amino acids: CASSLMDPGLANYGYTF. DNA for the CDR3: TGTGCCAGCAGCCTAATGGATCCCGGATTAGCTAACTATGGCTACACCTTC.

The rearrangement links TRBV28 to TRBJ1-4; 7 positions agree with TRBD1. The V gene's germline CDR1 is MDHEN and CDR2 SYDVKM. CDR3 length: 14 amino acids. Trimming at V came to 5 bases and at J to 9 bases, leaving 9 bases not matched to a gene. CDR3 sequence (DNA): TGTGCCAGCAGTCAGCCGGGACAGAATAAAAAACTGTTTTTT. This encodes CASSQPGQNKKLFF.

CDR3 in DNA: TGTGCCAGCACCGGGGGGACAGGGAAAAATGAAAAACTGTTTTTT. It translates to CASTGGTGKNEKLFF. The chain links TRBV2 to TRBJ1-4; 9 positions agree with TRBD1. The CDR3 is made up of 15 amino acids. J lost 5 bases, V lost 7 bases, and 8 bases had no gene match. Germline V gives CDR1 SNHLY, CDR2 FYNNEI.